The TCR beta chain under discussion was sequenced for a study of blood T cell repertoires in COVID-19. The overall study: COVID-19 samples from acute and convalescent phases originated in the United States, Italy and Spain. The cDNA or gDNA used as material had been derived from T cells, B-cell-depleted T cells, or PBMCs.

Per the original methods: Amplified reference gene primers provided the basis for estimating nucleated cell counts. The table came from immunoSEQ multiplex PCR; TCRdb's copy has only in-frame clones and leaves some out. The V and J calls and clone size come from that table; D and trimming were worked out from the DNA. Among roughly 150,000 clones listed, about four fifths were seen once. Losses at the gene ends were 6 bases for V and 7 bases for J; bases not matched to a gene: 9. The germline V gene encodes CDR1 MNHEY and CDR2 SMNVEV (reference sequence). The CDR3 loop spans 14 amino acids. Sequenced input: peripheral blood. The origin of this receptor is a man in his 70s who had recovered from COVID-19. This sequence joins TRBV27 and TRBJ1-2; 9 positions match TRBD1. The CDR3 sequence is CASRRTGEDSGYTF. The DNA of the CDR3 is TGTGCCAGCAGACGGACAGGGGAGGACTCTGGCTACACCTTC.